The present entry profiles one T cell receptor beta chain with its context. The record originates from a study of PD-1 blockade in mismatch repair-deficient tumors. The CDR3 is 16 residues long. Germline-derived CDR1 and CDR2 are MNHNS and SASEGT. V lost 2 bases to trimming and J lost 0 bases, with 11 bases between them. Assay: immunoSEQ multiplex PCR; the TCRdb copy retains only in-frame clones and omits some. In the table there are tens of thousands of clones, about 80% of which are singletons. Mismatch repair deficiency was confirmed in all patients, by PCR or immunohistochemistry. The rearrangement uses TRBV6-1 and TRBJ2-1, with D perhaps TRBD2 (6 bases). This clonotype was obtained from an adult with mismatch repair-deficient cancer. The sample consisted of peripheral blood, taken 4 weeks after starting pembrolizumab. The CDR3, as DNA: TGTGCCAGCAGTGAACGGGCGGGATACTCCTACAATGAGCAGTTCTTC. This codes for CASSERAGYSYNEQFF.